This T cell receptor beta chain was documented in a study of T cell responses to AZD1222 COVID-19 vaccine (dated by TCRdb to the early 2020s). Background on the whole study: TCR sequencing covered 233 trial participants: 207 given two doses of AZD1222 and around 25 given two doses of MenACWY control vaccine. Trial participants were enrolled by age into 18-55, 56-69 and 70-plus year subgroups, with roughly 150, 30 and 60 TCR-sequenced participants respectively. Results and caveats for the whole study, not just this receptor: Epitopes outside the regions mutated in the B.1.351 and B.1.1.7 variants were reportedly recognized by nearly half of the unique spike-specific TCRs. Participants were mostly white British and included more females than males, and it was suggested by the authors that clonal diversity may have been underestimated. The 56-69-year group was small, and its depth increase did not reach significance, likely because of low power. The vaccine-associated CD4 TCRs covered the entire spike protein, and the dominant responses fell in regions 160-218 and 743-854. Because no day 14 peak-response samples were available, repertoires were characterized only after the peak T cell response. Spike-specific TCR breadth and depth rose significantly after two AZD1222 doses compared with day 0 and with MenACWY recipients. Conclusions about previously exposed vaccinees are limited, since just five or six AZD1222 recipients were seropositive for SARS-CoV-2 at baseline.

CDR1 and CDR2 were assigned from the germline V gene (reference sequence) as LNHDA and SQIVND. V lost 5 bases and J lost 0 bases, and the count of bases not matched to a germline gene is 9. The CDR3, cysteine through phenylalanine, is 16 amino acids long. The CDR3 DNA has 48 bases and is translated from base 1. To note about this clone: Its antigen is unknown. Base qualities are not provided; no much larger clone lies one nucleotide away.

The CDR3 regions of human TCRbeta chains were analyzed by immunosequencing. The paper's processing steps were these. TCRs in the repertoires were compared against a reference library of SARS-CoV-2-specific TCRs that had been generated with the MIRA antigen-specificity platform. Breadth was defined as the fraction of unique TCRs that were SARS-CoV-2-associated. Depth was defined as the fraction of total T cells that were SARS-CoV-2-associated. Each spike-specific TCR was assigned to its reactive spike region and to a CD4 or CD8 class using the MIRA data. Log10-transformed breadth and depth values were compared by one-way ANOVA with Sidak's multiple comparisons tests. TCRdb stores this immuneACCESS table with in-frame sequences only. Part of the clones is absent; in the studies checked, under half of the shortfall reflects unresolved V genes, and no reason is known for the rest. V and J calls and clone size follow that table, whereas D and trimming were derived from the DNA. The sample contains more than 30,000 clones, 88% of them found a single time. The ten largest clones add up to about 15% of the sample.

The time point label of this sample denotes: about 28 days (+/-7) after the second vaccine dose. AZD1222 recipients with second doses at about 4 weeks or about 12 weeks were pooled, because spike-specific TCR depth and breadth did not differ between schedules. Samples from vaccinated people were obtained from the UK trials COV001 and COV002, which included a single-blind randomized controlled phase 2/3 trial of AZD1222 (ChAdOx1 nCoV-19) in healthy adults. Trial participant PBMC samples were collected at day 0 and day 28 after the second dose for TCRbeta chain sequencing. The sequence is built from TRBV19 and TRBJ2-5; 7 middle bases align to TRBD2. The clonotype was recovered from an adult who received the AZD1222 COVID-19 vaccine. The sample was peripheral blood, taken 28 days after the second AZD1222 dose. The CDR3 is CASSPQRGPYQETQYF. The sequence in DNA is TGTGCCAGTAGTCCCCAGCGGGGCCCGTACCAAGAGACCCAGTACTTC. Joined to the reference TRBV19 and TRBJ2-5 proteins, this CDR3 gives the full variable domain: DGGITQSPKYLFRKEGQNVTLSCEQNLNHDAMYWYRQDPGQGLRLIYYSQIVNDFQKGDIAEGYSVSREKKESFPLTVTSAQKNPTAFYLCASSPQRGPYQETQYFGPGTRLLVL.